This T cell receptor (beta chain) emerged from a study of T cell responses to AZD1222 COVID-19 vaccine. In regard to this clone: A junction boundary mismatches the germline segment, possibly from a read error.

Germline assignment: CDR1 GTSNPN and CDR2 SVGIG (reference sequence). The CDR3 sequence is 13 residues long. Profiled with immunoSEQ multiplex PCR; TCRdb holds only in-frame clones, not every one. The data contain around 180,000 clones, roughly 94% of them singletons. V and J are TRBV30 and TRBJ1-2; no reliable D call. The material sequenced was peripheral blood, taken 28 days after the second AZD1222 dose. The receptor comes from an adult who received the AZD1222 COVID-19 vaccine. The CDR3 region has the DNA TGTGCCTGGAGTGTACGAGGGCCCTATGGTTACACCTTC. This codes for CAWSVRGPYGYTF.